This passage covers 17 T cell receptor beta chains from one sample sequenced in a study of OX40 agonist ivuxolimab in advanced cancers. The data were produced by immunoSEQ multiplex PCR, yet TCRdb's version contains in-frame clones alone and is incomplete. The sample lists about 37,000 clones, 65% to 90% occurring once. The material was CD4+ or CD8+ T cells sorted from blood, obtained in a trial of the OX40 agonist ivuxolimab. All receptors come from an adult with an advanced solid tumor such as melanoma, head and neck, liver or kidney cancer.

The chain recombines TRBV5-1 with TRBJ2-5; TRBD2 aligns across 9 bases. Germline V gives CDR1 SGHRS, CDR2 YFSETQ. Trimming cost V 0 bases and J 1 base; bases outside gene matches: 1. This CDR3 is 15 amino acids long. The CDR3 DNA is TGCGCCAGCAGCTTGGAGACTAGCGGCCAAGAGACCCAGTACTTC. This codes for CASSLETSGQETQYF.

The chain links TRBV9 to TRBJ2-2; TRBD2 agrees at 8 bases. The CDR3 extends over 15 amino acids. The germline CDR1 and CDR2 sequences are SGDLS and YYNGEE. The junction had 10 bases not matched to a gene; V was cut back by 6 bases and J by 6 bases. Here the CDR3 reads CASTPWSGGAGELFF. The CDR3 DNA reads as TGTGCCAGCACCCCCTGGAGCGGGGGCGCCGGGGAGCTGTTTTTT.

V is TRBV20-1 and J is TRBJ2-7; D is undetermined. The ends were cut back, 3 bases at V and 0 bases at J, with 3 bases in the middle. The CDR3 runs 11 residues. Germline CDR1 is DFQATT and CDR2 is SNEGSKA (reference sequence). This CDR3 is CSARHSYEQYF. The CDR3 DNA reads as TGCAGTGCTAGGCACTCCTACGAGCAGTACTTC.

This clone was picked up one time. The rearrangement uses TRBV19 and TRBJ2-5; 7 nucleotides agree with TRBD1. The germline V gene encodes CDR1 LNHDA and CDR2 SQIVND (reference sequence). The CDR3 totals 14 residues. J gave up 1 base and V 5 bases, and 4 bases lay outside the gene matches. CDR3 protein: CASSQQGFQETQYF. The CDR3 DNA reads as TGTGCCAGTAGTCAACAGGGGTTCCAAGAGACCCAGTACTTC.

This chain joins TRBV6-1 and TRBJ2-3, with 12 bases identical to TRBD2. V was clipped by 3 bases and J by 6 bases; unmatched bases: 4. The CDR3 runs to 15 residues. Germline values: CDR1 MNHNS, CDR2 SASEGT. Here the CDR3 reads CASSDSSGGADTQYF. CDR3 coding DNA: TGTGCCAGCAGTGACTCTAGCGGGGGGGCCGATACGCAGTATTTT.

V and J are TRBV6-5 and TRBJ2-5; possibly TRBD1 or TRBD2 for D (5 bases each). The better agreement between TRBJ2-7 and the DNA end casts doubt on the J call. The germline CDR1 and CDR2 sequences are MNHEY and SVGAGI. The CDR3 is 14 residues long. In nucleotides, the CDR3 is TGTGCCAGCAGTTACTCGAGGGGTCCCTACGAGCAGTACTTC. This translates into CASSYSRGPYEQYF.

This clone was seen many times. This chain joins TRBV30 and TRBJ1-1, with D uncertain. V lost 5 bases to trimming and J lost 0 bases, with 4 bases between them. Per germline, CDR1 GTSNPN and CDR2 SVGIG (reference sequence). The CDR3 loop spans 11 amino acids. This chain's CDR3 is CAWVMNTEAFF. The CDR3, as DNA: TGTGCCTGGGTCATGAACACTGAAGCTTTCTTT.

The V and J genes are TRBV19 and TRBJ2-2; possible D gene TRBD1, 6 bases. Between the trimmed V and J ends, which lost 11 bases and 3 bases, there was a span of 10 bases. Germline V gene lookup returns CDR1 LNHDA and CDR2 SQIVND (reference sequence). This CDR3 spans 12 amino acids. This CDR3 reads CAVEGDTGELFF. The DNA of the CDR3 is TGTGCCGTAGAGGGGGACACCGGGGAGCTGTTTTTT. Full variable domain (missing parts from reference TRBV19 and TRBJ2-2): DGGITQSPKYLFRKEGQNVTLSCEQNLNHDAMYWYRQDPGQGLRLIYYSQIVNDFQKGDIAEGYSVSREKKESFPLTVTSAQKNPTAFYLCAVEGDTGELFFGEGSRLTVL.

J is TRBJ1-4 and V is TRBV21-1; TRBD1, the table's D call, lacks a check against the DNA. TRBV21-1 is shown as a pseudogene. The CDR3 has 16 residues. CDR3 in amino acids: CASSKVSGQGRGELFF. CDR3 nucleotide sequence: TGTGCCAGCAGCAAAGTTTCGGGACAGGGGAGAGGGGAACTGTTTTTT.

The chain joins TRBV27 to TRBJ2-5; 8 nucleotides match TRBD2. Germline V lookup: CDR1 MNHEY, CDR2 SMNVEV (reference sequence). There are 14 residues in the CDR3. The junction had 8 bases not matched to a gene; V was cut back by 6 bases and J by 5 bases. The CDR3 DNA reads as TGTGCCAGCAGGGCAGCGGGAGTGGGGGAGACCCAGTACTTC. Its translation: CASRAAGVGETQYF.

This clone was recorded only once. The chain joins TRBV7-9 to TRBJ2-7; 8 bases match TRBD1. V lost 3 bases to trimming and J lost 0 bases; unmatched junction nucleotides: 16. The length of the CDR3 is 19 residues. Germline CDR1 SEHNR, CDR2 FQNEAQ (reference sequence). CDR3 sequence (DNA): TGTGCCAGCAGCTTCGAGACCTACTACAGGGGGAACCTCTCCTACGAGCAGTACTTC. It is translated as CASSFETYYRGNLSYEQYF.

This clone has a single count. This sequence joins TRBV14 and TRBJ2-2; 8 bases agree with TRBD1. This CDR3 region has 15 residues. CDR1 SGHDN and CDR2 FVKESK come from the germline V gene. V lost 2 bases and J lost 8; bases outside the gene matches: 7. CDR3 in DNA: TGTGCCAGCAGCCAACAACTGACAGGGGCTGGGGAGCTGTTTTTT. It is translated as CASSQQLTGAGELFF. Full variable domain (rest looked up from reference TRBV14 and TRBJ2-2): EAGVTQFPSHSVIEKGQTVTLRCDPISGHDNLYWYRRVMGKEIKFLLHFVKESKQDESGMPNNRFLAERTGGTYSTLKVQPAELEDSGVYFCASSQQLTGAGELFFGEGSRLTVL.

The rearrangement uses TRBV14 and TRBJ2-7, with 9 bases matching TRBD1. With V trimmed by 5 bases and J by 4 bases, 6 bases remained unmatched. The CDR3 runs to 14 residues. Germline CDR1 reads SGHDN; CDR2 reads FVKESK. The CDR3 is CASSFGTGLYEQYF. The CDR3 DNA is TGTGCCAGCAGCTTCGGGACAGGGTTATACGAGCAGTACTTC.

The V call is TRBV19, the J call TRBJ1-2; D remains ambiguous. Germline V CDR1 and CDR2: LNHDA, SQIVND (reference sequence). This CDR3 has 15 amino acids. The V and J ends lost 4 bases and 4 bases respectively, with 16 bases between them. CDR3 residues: CASSNGADYLYGYTF. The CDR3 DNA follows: TGTGCCAGTAGTAACGGCGCCGACTACCTCTATGGCTACACCTTC.

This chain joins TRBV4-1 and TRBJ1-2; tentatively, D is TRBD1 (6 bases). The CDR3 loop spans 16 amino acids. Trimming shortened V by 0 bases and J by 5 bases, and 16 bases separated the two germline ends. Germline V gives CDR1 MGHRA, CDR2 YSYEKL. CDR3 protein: CASSQDLGQPGYGYTF. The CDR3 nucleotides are TGCGCCAGCAGCCAAGATCTCGGACAGCCCGGTTATGGCTACACCTTC.

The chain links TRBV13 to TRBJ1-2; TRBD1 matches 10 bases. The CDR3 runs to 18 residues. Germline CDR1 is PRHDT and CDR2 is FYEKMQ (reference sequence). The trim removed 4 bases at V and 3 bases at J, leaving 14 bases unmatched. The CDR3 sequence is CASSSWDRGSLGDYGYTF. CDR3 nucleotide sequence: TGTGCCAGCAGCTCTTGGGACAGGGGATCCCTAGGTGACTATGGCTACACCTTC.

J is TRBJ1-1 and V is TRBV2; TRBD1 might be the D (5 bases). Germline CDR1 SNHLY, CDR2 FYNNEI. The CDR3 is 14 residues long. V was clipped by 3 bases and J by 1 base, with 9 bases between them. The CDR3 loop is CASSDSGTNTEAFF. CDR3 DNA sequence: TGTGCCAGCAGTGATTCGGGGACGAACACTGAAGCTTTCTTT.